Listed below are T cell receptor beta chains from one sample, sequenced in a study of blood T cell repertoires in COVID-19. Clones were read by immunoSEQ multiplex PCR, and TCRdb kept only the in-frame ones, dropping some. The sample has roughly 310,000 clones, 70% to 90% seen once. Sequenced material: peripheral blood. The source is a woman in her 50s with active or convalescent COVID-19. Both conserved end residues are trimmed from each CDR3.

V gene: TRBV7-2; J gene: TRBJ2-3; CDR3 protein: ASSLVGARGASTDTQY
V gene: TRBV7-3; J gene: TRBJ2-5; CDR3 protein: ASSLMGGQETQY
V gene: TRBV27; J gene: TRBJ2-1; CDR3 protein: ASSPIPAGYNEQF
V gene: TRBV11-2; J gene: TRBJ2-1; CDR3 protein: ASSLGDRGRRHNEQF
V gene: TRBV7-9; J gene: TRBJ1-6; CDR3 protein: ASKGQGPSYNSPLH
V gene: TRBV2; J gene: TRBJ1-1; CDR3 protein: ASREPGGEAAF
V gene: TRBV4-3; J gene: TRBJ2-3; CDR3 protein: ASSQGGRARDTQY
V gene: TRBV5-4; J gene: TRBJ2-3; CDR3 protein: ASSLDRRADTQY
V gene: TRBV7-9; J gene: TRBJ2-1; CDR3 protein: ASSLVVGVTNEQF
V gene: TRBV30; J gene: TRBJ2-7; CDR3 protein: AWSVGGQGVHEQY
V gene: TRBV5-1; J gene: TRBJ1-5; CDR3 protein: ASSMTGNINQPQH
V gene: TRBV28; J gene: TRBJ1-5; CDR3 protein: ASSLRLGANQPQH
V gene: TRBV6-5; J gene: TRBJ2-1; CDR3 protein: ASRSGGTSYNEQF
V gene: TRBV6-1; J gene: TRBJ1-1; CDR3 protein: ASSEVPRLNTEAF
V gene: TRBV4-2; J gene: TRBJ2-7; CDR3 protein: ASSQVYGTSTYEQY
V gene: TRBV2; J gene: TRBJ1-2; CDR3 protein: ASSEVVGVTYGYT
V gene: TRBV7-9; J gene: TRBJ1-5; CDR3 protein: ASSLGKTGVGRDQPQH
V gene: TRBV29-1; J gene: TRBJ2-7; CDR3 protein: SVVYGTGVEQY
V gene: TRBV6-5; J gene: TRBJ2-2; CDR3 protein: ASRGQGGPGELF
V gene: TRBV7-2; J gene: TRBJ1-4; CDR3 protein: ASSLDGRVGEKLF
V gene: TRBV5-6; J gene: TRBJ1-5; CDR3 protein: ASSPGTAPQPQH
V gene: TRBV7-2; J gene: TRBJ1-1; CDR3 protein: ASSLAVGREAF
V gene: TRBV19; J gene: TRBJ2-7; CDR3 protein: ASHGTNRNYEQY
V gene: TRBV18; J gene: TRBJ2-2; CDR3 protein: ASSPTGTSGGPTGELF
V gene: TRBV2; J gene: TRBJ1-1; CDR3 protein: ASSDGQGLSEAF
V gene: TRBV19; J gene: TRBJ1-5; CDR3 protein: ASSSSPTASENQPQH
V gene: TRBV5-6; J gene: TRBJ2-5; CDR3 protein: ASSWDTQTQY
V gene: TRBV9; J gene: TRBJ2-4; CDR3 protein: ASSALLGDIQY
V gene: TRBV10-3; J gene: TRBJ1-5; CDR3 protein: AIAGGGGQPQH
V gene: TRBV14; J gene: TRBJ2-1; CDR3 protein: ASSSKDRVKVSSYNEQF
V gene: TRBV27; J gene: TRBJ1-5; CDR3 protein: ASSPLTGGGNQPQH
V gene: TRBV28; J gene: TRBJ1-2; CDR3 protein: ASSAGQSYGYT